These 21 T cell receptor beta chains were all obtained from the same sample, sequenced in a study of T cells in Graves' hyperthyroidism and ophthalmopathy. Using RNA transcripts as the source, TCR beta CDR3 regions were amplified. First-round RT-PCR of the TCR CDR3 relied on the HTBI primer set. MiXCR, run by TCRdb on the multiplex PCR reads, gives a single entry per CDR3 protein. Here the sample spans about 400,000 distinct CDR3 sequences, about 12% being singletons. The sequenced sample was blood. The receptors shown here come from a woman aged 18-29 years with Graves' hyperthyroidism.

This clonotype was counted ten times or more. The chain uses TRBV12-3 or TRBV12-4 and TRBJ2-2; no definite D call. Between the trimmed V and J ends, which lost 6 bases and 5 bases, there was a span of 10 bases. CDR3 length: 13 amino acids. The CDR3 spells CASRGSDTGELFF. As DNA, the CDR3 is TGTGCCAGCAGGGGGTCAGATACCGGGGAGCTGTTTTTT.

The V and J genes are TRBV20-1 and TRBJ1-5, with a weak D call TRBD1 (5 bases). In germline, CDR1 is DFQATT, CDR2 SNEGSKA (reference sequence). The CDR3 is 15 amino acids. The germline V and J ends were trimmed by 0 bases and 11 bases, with 20 bases remaining between them. Here the CDR3 DNA reads TGCAGTGCTAGAGATCGAATTGGGGGACTTGAGGCCCAGCATTTT. As protein: CSARDRIGGLEAQHF.

This clonotype was recorded many times. This chain uses TRBV3-1 with TRBJ1-6, with D unresolved. There are 13 residues in the CDR3. V was shortened by 5 bases and J by 7 bases, with 9 bases between the two germline ends. Germline V gene data show CDR1 as LGHDT and CDR2 as YNNKEL (reference sequence). CDR3 amino acids: CASSEKWNSPLHF. Written as DNA, the CDR3 is TGTGCCAGCAGCGAGAAATGGAATTCACCCCTCCACTTT. The whole variable domain, filled in from reference TRBV3-1 and TRBJ1-6, reads DTAVSQTPKYLVTQMGNDKSIKCEQNLGHDTMYWYKQDSKKFLKIMFSYNNKELIINETVPNRFSPKSPDKAHLNLHINSLELGDSAVYFCASSEKWNSPLHFGNGTRLTVT.

The genes are TRBV4-1 and TRBJ2-5; no firm D call. CDR3 length: 15 amino acids. The V gene lost 4 bases and the J gene lost 6 bases, with 18 bases spanning the gap. The germline gives CDR1 MGHRA, CDR2 YSYEKL. CDR3 DNA: TGCGCCAGCAGCCCCTTAGGAATAGAAGGAAAGACCCAGTACTTC. Translation gives CASSPLGIEGKTQYF.

This clonotype was seen ten or more times. The chain links TRBV5-5 to TRBJ2-7; D tentatively fits TRBD1 or TRBD2 (7 bases each). This CDR3 spans 14 amino acids. Trimming removed 4 bases from V and 3 bases from J, with 14 bases in between. Germline lookup yields CDR1 SGHKS and CDR2 YYEKEE (reference sequence). This chain's CDR3 is CASSAGDSRYEQYF. In DNA, the CDR3 is TGTGCCAGCAGCGCGGGGGACAGCCGCTACGAGCAGTACTTC.

Many counts were recorded for this clonotype. V gene TRBV3-1 combines with J gene TRBJ1-2; D uncertain. Germline CDR1 and CDR2: LGHDT and YNNKEL (reference sequence). CDR3 length equals 15 residues. V lost 2 bases, J lost 2 bases, and 12 bases lay in between. The CDR3 sequence: CASSQMSAINYGYTF. In DNA form, the CDR3 reads TGTGCCAGCAGCCAAATGTCAGCCATAAACTATGGCTACACCTTC.

In its sample, this clonotype was seen many times. The rearrangement joins TRBV7-2 to TRBJ1-2; no reliable D call. The CDR3 runs 14 residues. Trimming left V 1 base short and J 2 bases short, with 8 bases between. Germline CDR1 SGHTA, CDR2 FQGNSA. The chain's CDR3 is CASSLVAGNYGYTF. CDR3 coding DNA: TGTGCCAGCAGCTTAGTGGCGGGGAACTATGGCTACACCTTC.

To note about this clonotype: A much larger clonotype is one base distant, so this may be a read error. As DNA, the CDR3 is TGTGCCAGCAGTTTCGGCCAGGGGCGTACCTACAAGCAGTACTTC. It translates to CASSFGQGRTYKQYF. The chain combines TRBV27 with TRBJ2-7, with a weak D call TRBD1 (6 bases). CDR3 size: 15 residues. Germline CDR1 MNHEY, CDR2 SMNVEV (reference sequence).

A remark on this clonotype: Mismatch with germline at one junction end may stem from a read error. The chain links TRBV6-9 to TRBJ2-7; 7 nucleotides match TRBD1. This CDR3 is built from 14 residues. Looked up from germline, CDR1 is MNHGY and CDR2 is SVAAGI. The CDR3 DNA sequence: TGTACCAGCAGTTACGGGACAGCCTCCTACGAGCAGTACTTC. This translates into CTSSYGTASYEQYF.

The table lists this clonotype with many counts. The rearrangement links TRBV11-2 to TRBJ2-1, with 8 bases fitting TRBD2. The trim removed 9 bases at V and 7 bases at J, leaving 14 bases unmatched. Germline V lookup: CDR1 SGHAT, CDR2 FQNNGV. This CDR3 contains 15 residues. DNA of the CDR3: TGTGCCAGTAGGATGGCGGGAGGATGGTTTAATGAGCAGTTCTTC. It yields the protein CASRMAGGWFNEQFF.

The chain is built from TRBV3-1 and TRBJ1-1; weak D call: TRBD1 (5 bases). The CDR3 loop spans 16 amino acids. CDR1 and CDR2 from the germline V gene are LGHDT and YNNKEL (reference sequence). The V end lost 6 bases, the J end lost 7 bases, and 24 bases lay between the germline ends. This chain's CDR3 is CASSQLTGLRRGEAFF. DNA for the CDR3: TGTGCCAGCAGTCAACTCACCGGGCTCCGGAGGGGTGAAGCTTTCTTT.

This clonotype was found a few times. The V and J genes are TRBV3-1 and TRBJ1-2; a possible D gene is TRBD1 (5 bases). CDR3 length: 16 residues. Looked up from germline, CDR1 is LGHDT and CDR2 is YNNKEL (reference sequence). V was pared by 1 base and J by 4 bases, with 16 bases between. The CDR3 protein is CASSQVWGDRGYGYTF. The CDR3 nucleotides read TGTGCCAGCAGCCAAGTTTGGGGGGATCGAGGCTATGGCTACACCTTC.

In this sample, this clonotype turned up many times. The chain links TRBV12-5 to TRBJ1-5; no firm D call. Germline CDR1 is LGHNT and CDR2 is FRNRAP. The V gene lost 5 bases and the J gene lost 6 bases, with 8 bases spanning the gap. The CDR3 spans 12 residues. The CDR3 coding sequence is TGTGCTAGTGGTGAGGGAACTCAGCCCCAGCATTTT. This codes for CASGEGTQPQHF. Variable domain in full (rest from reference TRBV12-5 and TRBJ1-5): DARVTQTPRHKVTEMGQEVTMRCQPILGHNTVFWYRQTMMQGLELLAYFRNRAPLDDSGMPKDRFSAEMPDATLATLKIQPSEPRDSAVYFCASGEGTQPQHFGDGTRLSIL.

This clonotype was seen ten or more times. This chain joins TRBV28 and TRBJ1-4, with D possibly being TRBD1 (5 bases). Trimming removed 5 bases at V and 0 bases at J, with 13 bases between. Germline V gene lookup returns CDR1 MDHEN and CDR2 SYDVKM. The CDR3 contains 16 residues. DNA for the CDR3: TGTGCCAGCAGTGTGGGGGGAATTACAACTAATGAAAAACTGTTTTTT. It codes for CASSVGGITTNEKLFF. The complete variable domain, with remaining parts taken from reference TRBV28 and TRBJ1-4, reads DVKVTQSSRYLVKRTGEKVFLECVQDMDHENMFWYRQDPGLGLRLIYFSYDVKMKEKGDIPEGYSVSREKKERFSLILESASTNQTSMYLCASSVGGITTNEKLFFGSGTQLSVL.

This clonotype showed up many times. The rearrangement joins TRBV3-1 to TRBJ2-7; TRBD2 is a possible D gene (6 bases). Germline V gene data show CDR1 as LGHDT and CDR2 as YNNKEL (reference sequence). V gave up 5 bases and J gave up 6 bases, with 11 bases separating them. This CDR3 has 12 residues. The CDR3 sequence: CASSIGGREQYF. CDR3 DNA: TGTGCCAGCAGCATCGGGGGTCGCGAGCAGTACTTC.

This clonotype has just a few counts. This clone may be a read error of a much larger clone one base away. The CDR3 bases are TGTGCCAGCACCATTCTTTTGGGACCCGACTACGAGCAGTACTTC. It encodes CASTILLGPDYEQYF. The chain has TRBV28 and TRBJ2-7; either TRBD1 or TRBD2 may fit D (5 bases each). This CDR3 is 15 amino acids long. The V gene lost 7 bases and the J gene lost 3 bases, with 19 bases spanning the gap. Germline CDR1 and CDR2: MDHEN and SYDVKM.

There are a few counts of this clonotype. V is TRBV28 and J is TRBJ2-5; D not certain. The CDR3 sequence is 17 residues long. Germline V gene data show CDR1 as MDHEN and CDR2 as SYDVKM. V was trimmed by 6 bases and J by 0 bases, leaving 20 bases between them. The chain's CDR3 is CASSLTPDGRNQETQYF. CDR3 nucleotide sequence: TGTGCCAGCAGCCTAACCCCAGATGGGCGGAACCAAGAGACCCAGTACTTC.

In its sample, this clonotype was seen many times. The V gene is TRBV28, the J gene TRBJ2-5; no firm D call. The germline CDR1 and CDR2 sequences are MDHEN and SYDVKM. The CDR3 has 16 amino acids. The V end lost 4 bases, the J end lost 4 bases, and 19 bases lay between the germline ends. The DNA for the CDR3 is TGTGCCAGCAGTTCGATCGGCCCCGACATGGGAGAGACCCAGTACTTC. Translation: CASSSIGPDMGETQYF. Supplemented by reference TRBV28 and TRBJ2-5, the full variable domain reads DVKVTQSSRYLVKRTGEKVFLECVQDMDHENMFWYRQDPGLGLRLIYFSYDVKMKEKGDIPEGYSVSREKKERFSLILESASTNQTSMYLCASSSIGPDMGETQYFGPGTRLLVL.

V usage is TRBV5-1 and J usage is TRBJ1-2; 8 bases agree with TRBD1. CDR1 and CDR2 (germline): SGHRS, YFSETQ. J was trimmed by 4 bases and V by 3 bases; bases with no gene match: 5. The length of the CDR3 is 14 residues. CDR3 DNA: TGCGCCAGCAGCTCGGGACAGGAGACCTATGGCTACACCTTC. As protein: CASSSGQETYGYTF.

The table lists this clonotype with a few counts. The V call is TRBV27, the J call TRBJ1-3; D is perhaps TRBD1 (6 bases). Germline CDR1 reads MNHEY; CDR2 reads SMNVEV (reference sequence). CDR3 length: 18 residues. Trimming removed 5 bases at V and 0 bases at J, with 20 bases between. CDR3 sequence (DNA): TGTGCCAGCAGTCCCGGGGCCCGATACAGGGCCTCTGGAAACACCATATATTTT. It is translated as CASSPGARYRASGNTIYF.

This clonotype was seen repeatedly, ten times or more. This chain uses TRBV4-1 with TRBJ2-3; D is unclear. CDR1 and CDR2 from the germline V gene are MGHRA and YSYEKL. The CDR3 has 11 amino acids. Trimming took off 4 bases at V and 8 bases at J, with 7 bases between the two ends. CDR3 protein: CASSRPGTQYF. The CDR3 coding sequence is TGCGCCAGCAGCCGGCCCGGTACGCAGTATTTT.